The T cell receptor (beta chain) described here comes from a study of T cell repertoires in cytomegalovirus infection. This clonotype has only a few counts. TCRdb reprocessed the reads with MiXCR, giving one entry per CDR3 protein. The profile shows over 250,000 distinct CDR3 sequences, about 25% of them singletons. CDR1 SGHRS and CDR2 YFSETQ come from the germline V gene. V lost 7 bases to trimming and J lost 4 bases; unmatched junction nucleotides: 8. The CDR3 totals 14 residues. Source material: PBMCs. This rearrangement joins TRBV5-1 to TRBJ2-1; 7 positions agree with TRBD1. This receptor was taken from a human donor in good health (CMV status not recorded). Some clones in this sample may be carry-over from other donors' samples. In DNA, the CDR3 is TGCGCCAGCCATCCGGGACAGCTATACAATGAGCAGTTCTTC. This translates into CASHPGQLYNEQFF.